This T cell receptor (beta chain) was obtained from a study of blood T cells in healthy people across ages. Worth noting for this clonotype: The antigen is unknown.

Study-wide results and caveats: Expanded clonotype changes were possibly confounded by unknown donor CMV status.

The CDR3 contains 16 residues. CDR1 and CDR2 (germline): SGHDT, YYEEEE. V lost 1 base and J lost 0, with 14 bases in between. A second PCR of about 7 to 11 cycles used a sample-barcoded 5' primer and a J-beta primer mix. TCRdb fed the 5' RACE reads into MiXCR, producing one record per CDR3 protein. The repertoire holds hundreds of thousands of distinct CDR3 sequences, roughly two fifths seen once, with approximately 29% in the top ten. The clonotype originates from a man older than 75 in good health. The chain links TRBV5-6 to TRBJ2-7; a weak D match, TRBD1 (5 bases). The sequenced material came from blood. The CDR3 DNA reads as TGTGCCAGCAGCTTGAGGACACAAGGGATCTCCTACGAGCAGTACTTC. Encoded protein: CASSLRTQGISYEQYF.